This TCR beta chain was captured by sequencing in a study of T cells in narcolepsy. Study background: Enrolled donors included narcolepsy type 1 or type 2 patients and healthy controls.

For this clone: Its antigen is still unknown.

Study-level findings and limits: In some patient and control memory CD4+ samples, autoreactive clones were absent.

Data came from immunoSEQ multiplex PCR; TCRdb stores just in-frame clones and leaves some out. This table has fewer than 40,000 clones, 81% appearing once. The clonotype was recovered from a human donor in good health. The sequencing sample was made of memory (CD45RA-) CD4+ T cells from blood.

CDR3 protein: CASSLAAGLNEKLFF. The CDR3 region has the DNA TGTGCCAGCAGCTTAGCGGCAGGGTTAAATGAAAAACTGTTTTTT. The chain joins TRBV11-2 to TRBJ1-4; a possible D gene is TRBD1 (5 bases). CDR1 is SGHAT, CDR2 FQNNGV, per germline. Between the trimmed V and J ends, which lost 1 base and 5 bases, there was a span of 11 bases. This CDR3 is 15 amino acids long.